Below are 17 T cell receptor beta chains sequenced from a single sample in a study of tumor-infiltrating lymphocytes in primary liver carcinoma. From roughly 20-30 mg of unsorted bulk tissue, DNA and RNA were co-extracted together. Constant-region priming of about 0.5 ug total RNA yielded TCR beta cDNA. Libraries for TCR beta were built through three nested multiplex PCR rounds, which together made up a slightly modified ARM-PCR procedure. Investigators reported that the first two PCR rounds, at around 9 cycles each, used TRBV1-TRBV30 forward primers with a C-beta reverse primer. A single record per CDR3 protein comes from TCRdb applying MiXCR to the multiplex PCR reads. Of 75,000 to 80,000 distinct CDR3 sequences listed, roughly 71% are singletons. The sample consisted of tumor-adjacent normal liver tissue. These receptors were obtained from a man aged 40-49 years with primary liver carcinoma and hepatitis B virus infection.

The chain carries TRBV6-2 or TRBV6-3 and TRBJ1-5; TRBD1 might be the D (5 bases). V lost 7 bases and J 6 bases, leaving 16 bases between the germline ends. Germline CDR1 and CDR2: MNHEY and SVGEGT. The CDR3 runs 14 residues. DNA for the CDR3: TGTGCCAGCAATACATGGGGGAAGGTTCAGCCCCAGCATTTT. Translated: CASNTWGKVQPQHF.

In nucleotides, the CDR3 is TGTGCCATCAGTGAGTTAACAGGGTTCTCAGCCTATGGCTACACCTTC. This encodes CAISELTGFSAYGYTF. The chain employs TRBV10-3 and TRBJ1-2, with a weak D call TRBD1 (6 bases). V shed 1 base and J shed 4 bases, with 16 bases lying between them. CDR1 and CDR2 (germline): ENHRY, SYGVKD. The CDR3 totals 16 residues.

Details on this clonotype: Its ends do not fully match the called genes, so a read error is possible. The chain has TRBV5-5 and TRBJ1-1; a possible D gene is TRBD1 (6 bases). Germline CDR1 is SGHKS and CDR2 is YYEKEE (reference sequence). CDR3 size: 14 residues. CDR3 loop: CTSSPGRGLTEAFF. CDR3 nucleotide sequence: TGTACCAGCAGCCCGGGCAGGGGTTTGACTGAAGCTTTCTTT.

As concerns this clonotype: The junction does not match germline at one end; this may be a read error. The V call is TRBV14, the J call TRBJ2-1; TRBD1 might be the D (5 bases). This CDR3 region has 16 residues. Germline lookup yields CDR1 SGHDN and CDR2 FVKESK. The DNA for the CDR3 is TGTGTCAGCAGCGCGCCAGGAGACAGCTCCTACAATGAGCAATTCTTC. Protein sequence: CVSSAPGDSSYNEQFF.

Concerning this clonotype: The junction shows a germline mismatch at one end, possibly a read error. The chain is built from TRBV5-1 and TRBJ2-3, with 12 bases lining up with TRBD2. This CDR3 has 17 residues. Germline V gives CDR1 SGHRS, CDR2 YFSETQ. This chain's CDR3 is CASSPRLAGVTTDTHCF. Here the CDR3 DNA reads TGCGCCAGCAGCCCTAGACTAGCGGGAGTTACCACAGATACGCACTGTTTT. The whole variable domain, filled in from reference TRBV5-1 and TRBJ2-3, reads KAGVTQTPRYLIKTRGQQVTLSCSPISGHRSVSWYQQTPGQGLQFLFEYFSETQRNKGNFPGRFSGRQFSNSRSEMNVSTLELGDSALYLCASSPRLAGVTTDTHCFGPGTRLTVL.

Worth noting for this clonotype: The CDR3 end shows no conserved phenylalanine or tryptophan, and so a read error is likely. The chain uses TRBV6-1 and TRBJ2-7; no definite D call. Between the trimmed V and J ends, which lost 8 bases and 0 bases, there was a span of 11 bases. The CDR3 is 13 amino acids. Germline CDR1 MNHNS, CDR2 SASEGT. The DNA of the CDR3 is TGTGCCAGCCTGAAGGAGCTCTCCTACGAGCAGTACTCC. It encodes CASLKELSYEQYS.

With regard to this clonotype: Since no conserved phenylalanine or tryptophan closes the CDR3, a read error is the likely cause. Because the CDR3's place on the DNA is in doubt, the DNA is left out and the CDR3 is given as listed by TCRdb. The chain carries TRBV14 and TRBJ2-2; TRBD1 is taken as the D call from the table, unchecked against the DNA. CDR1 is SGHDN, CDR2 FVKESK, per germline. The CDR3 comprises 15 residues, both ends counted. This CDR3 reads CASSPGTPNTGELLL.

Notes on this clonotype: The junction departs from germline at one end; a sequencing error may be responsible. The chain uses TRBV28 and TRBJ1-5; D uncertain. The CDR3 is 15 residues long. The V gene's germline CDR1 is MDHEN and CDR2 SYDVKM. The CDR3: CASSSPHGSNLPQHF. CDR3 sequence (DNA): TGTGCCAGCAGTTCTCCACATGGGAGCAATCTGCCCCAGCATTTT. Supplemented by reference TRBV28 and TRBJ1-5, the full variable domain reads DVKVTQSSRYLVKRTGEKVFLECVQDMDHENMFWYRQDPGLGLRLIYFSYDVKMKEKGDIPEGYSVSREKKERFSLILESASTNQTSMYLCASSSPHGSNLPQHFGDGTRLSIL.

Turning to this clonotype: One junction end disagrees with the germline gene, perhaps due to a read error. This chain links TRBV5-1 with TRBJ2-7; the D gene is possibly TRBD1 (6 bases). The CDR3 runs to 14 residues. Germline CDR1 reads SGHRS; CDR2 reads YFSETQ. CDR3 residues: CASSFLGQEYERYF. Written as DNA, the CDR3 is TGCGCCAGCAGCTTCTTGGGACAAGAGTACGAGCGGTACTTC. The variable domain in full, with the rest retrieved from reference TRBV5-1 and TRBJ2-7, is KAGVTQTPRYLIKTRGQQVTLSCSPISGHRSVSWYQQTPGQGLQFLFEYFSETQRNKGNFPGRFSGRQFSNSRSEMNVSTLELGDSALYLCASSFLGQEYERYFGPGTRLTVT.

This clonotype was counted a few times. The J gene is TRBJ1-2, the V gene TRBV10-3; the match to TRBD1 covers 9 bases. From germline, CDR1 is ENHRY and CDR2 SYGVKD. The CDR3 has 14 amino acids. Trimming took 7 bases from V and 5 from J; bases not matched to a gene: 8. The CDR3 sequence is CAITETGTGYGYTF. DNA for the CDR3: TGTGCCATCACTGAAACCGGGACAGGGTATGGCTACACCTTC.

This clonotype occurred many times. The chain employs TRBV5-6 and TRBJ1-2; D not resolved. Trimming left V 3 bases short and J 10 bases short, with 19 bases between. Germline V lookup: CDR1 SGHDT, CDR2 YYEEEE. CDR3 length equals 14 residues. The CDR3 DNA follows: TGTGCCAGCAGCTACTCTACTGGACTTGCTTACTACACCTTC. Translating gives CASSYSTGLAYYTF. The variable domain in full, with the rest retrieved from reference TRBV5-6 and TRBJ1-2, is DAGVTQSPTHLIKTRGQQVTLRCSPKSGHDTVSWYQQALGQGPQFIFQYYEEEERQRGNFPDRFSGHQFPNYSSELNVNALLLGDSALYLCASSYSTGLAYYTFGSGTRLTVV.

The chain couples TRBV5-6 to TRBJ2-2; D not resolved. The germline V gene has CDR1 SGHDT and CDR2 YYEEEE. CDR3 length: 12 amino acids. With 6 bases removed from V and 11 bases from J, the gap between germline ends came to 14 bases. CDR3 nucleotides: TGTGCCAGCAACAAGACCGCTCGAGAGCTGTTTTTT. It encodes CASNKTARELFF.

This clonotype was seen only a few times. Here the CDR3 reads CSVGVTGNTIYF. DNA of the CDR3: TGCAGCGTTGGCGTTACGGGAAACACCATATATTTT. The chain uses TRBV29-1 and TRBJ1-3; D is unresolved. The CDR3 totals 12 residues. Germline V gene sequence: CDR1 SQVTM, CDR2 ANQGSEA. Trimming took 4 bases from V and 4 from J, leaving 8 bases between them.

Concerning this clonotype: The junction shows a germline mismatch at one end, possibly a read error. The CDR3 reads CATKGGQEYISPLHF. CDR3 DNA sequence: TGTGCGACCAAAGGGGGACAGGAGTATATTTCACCCCTCCACTTT. V is TRBV6-6 and J is TRBJ1-6; TRBD1 aligns across 8 bases. The CDR3 length is 15 residues. Germline CDR1 is MNHNY and CDR2 is SVGAGI (reference sequence).

The chain is built from TRBV5-4 and TRBJ1-1, with unresolved D. Germline V gene data show CDR1 as SGHNT and CDR2 as YYREEE (reference sequence). V was clipped by 7 bases and J by 9 bases, with 19 bases between them. The CDR3 spans 13 residues. The CDR3 bases are TGTGCCAGCGCGGTCGACGACGGTTACAAAGCTTTCTTT. It translates to CASAVDDGYKAFF.

This chain uses TRBV11-2 with TRBJ2-1, with D perhaps TRBD1 (5 bases). Germline V gene sequence: CDR1 SGHAT, CDR2 FQNNGV. The CDR3 totals 16 residues. CDR3 DNA sequence: TGTGTCAACAGCTTAGAGCTCCTAACAGGAATGAATGAGCAGTTCTTC. This sequence encodes CVNSLELLTGMNEQFF.

About this clonotype itself: The missing conserved phenylalanine or tryptophan at the end of this CDR3 makes a read error likely. This chain joins TRBV7-9 and TRBJ2-3, with D unresolved. Germline V gene sequence: CDR1 SEHNR, CDR2 FQNEAQ (reference sequence). CDR3 length: 12 amino acids. Here the CDR3 reads CASRLGGGAQYL. CDR3 coding DNA: TGTGCCAGCAGGTTAGGTGGCGGAGCGCAGTATCTT.